A selection of T cell receptor beta chains follows, all from one sample in a study of control samples from healthy donors and cancer patients. Only in-frame clones appear in the TCRdb table, and some are missing; sequencing was by immunoSEQ multiplex PCR. The table has some 74,000 clones, roughly 93% seen once. Sequenced input: blood. The receptors were gathered from a woman aged 25 to 45 in good health. The CDR3 runs from the conserved cysteine through the conserved F or W. A D gene is named only where the DNA matches it firmly. Only part of the rows carry a size: once, few, many, or a class if the clone is expanded.

J: TRBJ1-2; size: -; D: -; V: TRBV7-2; CDR3: CASSSLQGNYGYTF; DNA: TGTGCCAGCAGCAGCCTACAGGGCAACTATGGCTACACCTTC
J: TRBJ2-1; size: -; D: TRBD2; V: TRBV2; CDR3: CASSQTGGQYNEQFF; DNA: TGTGCCAGCAGTCAGACGGGGGGGCAGTACAATGAGCAGTTCTTC
J: TRBJ2-3; size: once; D: TRBD2; V: TRBV5-5; CDR3: CASSLVVAGGTDTQYF; DNA: TGTGCCAGCAGCTTGGTGGTAGCGGGGGGGACAGATACGCAGTATTTT
J: TRBJ1-6; size: -; D: -; V: TRBV30; CDR3: CAWSPRTADNSPLHF; DNA: TGTGCCTGGAGTCCCCGGACAGCGGATAATTCACCCCTCCACTTT
J: TRBJ2-6; size: -; D: -; V: TRBV29-1; CDR3: CSALNRAGANVLTF; DNA: TGCAGCGCCCTAAACAGGGCTGGGGCCAACGTCCTGACTTTC
J: TRBJ1-5; size: -; D: -; V: TRBV28; CDR3: CASSPGGSNQPQHF; DNA: TGTGCCAGCAGCCCTGGGGGGAGCAATCAGCCCCAGCATTTT
J: TRBJ2-4; size: -; D: -; V: TRBV7-2; CDR3: CASSPRTGLFKNIQYF; DNA: TGTGCCAGCAGCCCCAGGACAGGACTATTCAAAAACATTCAGTACTTC
J: TRBJ2-2; size: -; D: -; V: TRBV18; CDR3: CASSPQEIANTGELFF; DNA: TGTGCCAGCTCACCACAGGAGATCGCGAACACCGGGGAGCTGTTTTTT
J: TRBJ1-1; size: -; D: -; V: TRBV12-3/TRBV12-4; CDR3: CASNLNMNTEAFF; DNA: TGTGCCAGCAACCTCAACATGAACACTGAAGCTTTCTTT
J: TRBJ1-1; size: -; D: -; V: TRBV18; CDR3: CASSPNGHTEAFF; DNA: TGTGCCAGCTCACCAAACGGTCACACTGAAGCTTTCTTT
J: TRBJ2-3; size: -; D: -; V: TRBV2; CDR3: CAGLRGLSTDTQYF; DNA: TGTGCCGGACTTCGCGGGCTAAGCACAGATACGCAGTATTTT
J: TRBJ1-1; size: medium-sized; D: -; V: TRBV5-1; CDR3: CASSLVYPNTEAFF; DNA: TGCGCCAGCAGCTTGGTATACCCGAACACTGAAGCTTTCTTT
J: TRBJ2-1; size: -; D: TRBD1; V: TRBV9; CDR3: CASSVDRGEQFF; DNA: TGTGCCAGCAGCGTGGACAGGGGTGAGCAGTTCTTC
J: TRBJ2-1; size: -; D: -; V: TRBV12-3/TRBV12-4; CDR3: CASSLAGAVGQFF; DNA: TGTGCCAGCAGCTTGGCGGGTGCGGTGGGGCAGTTCTTC
J: TRBJ2-6; size: -; D: -; V: TRBV28; CDR3: CASSSPGFSGANVLTF; DNA: TGTGCCAGCAGCAGTCCAGGATTCTCTGGGGCCAACGTCCTGACTTTC
J: TRBJ1-1; size: -; D: TRBD1; V: TRBV5-1; CDR3: CASSIQGANTEAFF; DNA: TGCGCCAGCAGCATACAGGGGGCCAACACTGAAGCTTTCTTT
J: TRBJ2-1; size: -; D: -; V: TRBV7-6; CDR3: CASSFWVTGKNEQFF; DNA: TGTGCCAGCAGCTTCTGGGTTACCGGTAAAAATGAGCAGTTCTTC
J: TRBJ2-5; size: -; D: -; V: TRBV11-2; CDR3: CASSLLAVQETQYF; DNA: TGTGCCAGCAGTCTCTTGGCGGTCCAAGAGACCCAGTACTTC
J: TRBJ1-2; size: -; D: -; V: TRBV12-3/TRBV12-4; CDR3: CASSHMLWGYTF; DNA: TGTGCCAGCAGCCATATGCTCTGGGGCTACACCTTC
J: TRBJ1-3; size: -; D: -; V: TRBV5-6; CDR3: CASSLGSGNTIYF; DNA: TGTGCCAGCAGCTTAGGCTCTGGAAACACCATATATTTT
J: TRBJ1-4; size: -; D: -; V: TRBV4-1; CDR3: CASSQVWGALATNEKLFF; DNA: TGCGCCAGCAGCCAAGTGTGGGGGGCCCTTGCAACTAATGAAAAACTGTTTTTT
J: TRBJ2-7; size: -; D: -; V: TRBV4-1; CDR3: CASSLTTGKGDEQYF; DNA: TGCGCCAGCAGCCTTACGACAGGTAAAGGCGACGAGCAGTACTTC
J: TRBJ1-1; size: -; D: -; V: TRBV6-5; CDR3: CASTTLPGQNTEAFF; DNA: TGTGCCAGCACCACGCTTCCAGGCCAAAACACTGAAGCTTTCTTT
J: TRBJ2-7; size: once; D: TRBD2; V: TRBV29-1; CDR3: CSVEVAGGILGNEQYF; DNA: TGCAGCGTTGAGGTAGCGGGGGGGATTTTAGGCAACGAGCAGTACTTC